This entry lists 30 T cell receptor beta chains sequenced from one sample in a study of CD8 T cell repertoires and HIV-1 epitope variants (TCRdb year 2020). Library preparation was by the immunoSEQ multiplex PCR assay. In TCRdb, the immuneACCESS table is reduced to in-frame sequences with V and J assigned. These tables do not hold every clone; where another copy was compared, an unresolved V gene accounts for under half, and the others remain unexplained. The sample table records approximately 7,400 clones; roughly 61% of these occur just once. Over 35% of the sample is held by the ten biggest clonotypes. These receptors have no identified antigens. Sequenced input: cultured CD8+ T cells derived from PBMCs. These receptor sequences come from a male donor with HIV.

This chain uses TRBV19 with TRBJ2-1, with unresolved D. Trimming removed 7 bases at V and 2 bases at J, with 9 bases between. Germline assignment: CDR1 LNHDA and CDR2 SQIVND (reference sequence). This CDR3 is built from 13 residues. CDR3 bases: TGTGCCAGTATGAGCGTAACCTACAATGAGCAGTTCTTC. Its translation: CASMSVTYNEQFF.

The genes are TRBV6-6 and TRBJ2-7, with 11 bases identical to TRBD2. Germline lookup yields CDR1 MNHNY and CDR2 SVGAGI (reference sequence). The ends lost 4 bases at V and 2 bases at J; junction bases unmatched: 4. There are 15 residues in the CDR3. Here the CDR3 DNA reads TGTGCCAGCAGTTCTCCGGGACTAGCGGCCTACGAGCAGTACTTC. Residues: CASSSPGLAAYEQYF.

The rearrangement joins TRBV7-2 to TRBJ1-5; D is uncertain. Trimming pared 1 base from V and 4 bases from J, leaving 11 bases between. Germline loops: CDR1 SGHTA, CDR2 FQGNSA. This CDR3 is built from 15 residues. The CDR3 is CASSLDVFVNQPQHF. The CDR3 DNA reads TGTGCCAGCAGCTTAGACGTCTTTGTGAATCAGCCCCAGCATTTT. The whole variable domain, filled in from reference TRBV7-2 and TRBJ1-5, reads GAGVSQSPSNKVTEKGKDVELRCDPISGHTALYWYRQSLGQGLEFLIYFQGNSAPDKSGLPSDRFSAERTGGSVSTLTIQRTQQEDSAVYLCASSLDVFVNQPQHFGDGTRLSIL.

This clone came up a few times. The chain joins TRBV18 to TRBJ2-1; D might be TRBD2 (6 bases). V was trimmed by 3 bases and J by 7 bases, leaving 7 bases between them. The germline V gene has CDR1 KGHSH and CDR2 LQKENI. The CDR3 is made up of 12 amino acids. DNA for the CDR3: TGTGCCAGCTCACCCGGAGGGAATGAGCAGTTCTTC. It encodes CASSPGGNEQFF.

V usage is TRBV5-1 and J usage is TRBJ1-2; no clear D gene. The CDR3 has 13 residues. V was pared by 0 bases and J by 8 bases, with 11 bases between. From germline, CDR1 is SGHRS and CDR2 YFSETQ. Here the CDR3 reads CASSLEGMGGYTF. The DNA of the CDR3 is TGCGCCAGCAGCTTGGAAGGTATGGGCGGCTACACCTTC.

This clone showed up just once. The rearrangement links TRBV19 to TRBJ2-7; TRBD1 agrees at 11 bases. CDR3 length: 15 amino acids. V lost 3 bases to trimming and J lost 5 bases; unmatched junction nucleotides: 6. Per germline, CDR1 LNHDA and CDR2 SQIVND (reference sequence). The CDR3 DNA follows: TGTGCCAGTAGTATCACCGGACAGGGGGCGAACGAGCAGTACTTC. Its protein product is CASSITGQGANEQYF.

The DNA for the CDR3 is TGTGCCAGCAGTTACTCTCCTAGCGGGAGCCACAATGAGCAGTTCTTC. It encodes CASSYSPSGSHNEQFF. The chain couples TRBV6-5 to TRBJ2-1; 10 nucleotides line up with TRBD2. V lost 0 bases to trimming and J lost 5 bases; unmatched junction nucleotides: 4. The CDR3 covers 16 residues. CDR1 MNHEY and CDR2 SVGAGI come from the germline V gene.

The chain recombines TRBV5-1 with TRBJ1-1; D is undetermined. This CDR3 is 14 amino acids long. Germline CDR1 reads SGHRS; CDR2 reads YFSETQ. The V gene lost 0 bases and the J gene lost 4 bases, with 10 bases spanning the gap. The CDR3 bases are TGCGCCAGCAGCTTGGGACTGGGAAGCACTGAAGCTTTCTTT. It translates to CASSLGLGSTEAFF. Drawing the rest from reference TRBV5-1 and TRBJ1-1, the complete variable domain is KAGVTQTPRYLIKTRGQQVTLSCSPISGHRSVSWYQQTPGQGLQFLFEYFSETQRNKGNFPGRFSGRQFSNSRSEMNVSTLELGDSALYLCASSLGLGSTEAFFGQGTRLTVV.

This clone is termed medium-sized (0.01 to 0.1%). The CDR3 nucleotides are TGTGCCAGCAGCTTACACAGCGGAGGATTGTACGAGCAGTACTTC. Its protein is CASSLHSGGLYEQYF. This chain connects TRBV7-2 to TRBJ2-7; TRBD2 is a possible D gene (5 bases). V lost 2 bases to trimming and J lost 4 bases, with 15 bases between them. The CDR3 covers 15 residues. Germline CDR1 reads SGHTA; CDR2 reads FQGNSA.

The genes are TRBV18 and TRBJ2-1; D is perhaps TRBD1 (5 bases). Trimming left V 3 bases short and J 4 bases short, with 16 bases between. Germline-derived CDR1 and CDR2 are KGHSH and LQKENI. The CDR3 spans 16 residues. Here the CDR3 DNA reads TGTGCCAGCTCACCGGACAAGGGCCCACAATACAATGAGCAGTTCTTC. As protein: CASSPDKGPQYNEQFF.

The chain links TRBV6-1 to TRBJ2-7, with D perhaps matching TRBD1 or TRBD2 (5 bases each). This CDR3 contains 13 residues. Germline lookup yields CDR1 MNHNS and CDR2 SASEGT. V gave up 1 base and J gave up 11 bases, with 15 bases separating them. The CDR3 loop is CASSEDGTGQEYF. The CDR3 nucleotides are TGTGCCAGCAGTGAAGACGGGACCGGCCAGGAGTACTTC.

This rearrangement joins TRBV5-4 to TRBJ1-2; the D gene is possibly TRBD1 (6 bases). This CDR3 region has 14 residues. Trimming shortened V by 1 base and J by 3 bases, and 10 bases separated the two germline ends. Germline lookup yields CDR1 SGHNT and CDR2 YYREEE (reference sequence). In DNA form, the CDR3 reads TGTGCCAGCAGCTTGTGGGGGCGCGACTATGGCTACACCTTC. Amino acids: CASSLWGRDYGYTF.

The gene calls are TRBV4-1 and TRBJ2-3; 11 bases are shared with TRBD2. CDR1 and CDR2 from the germline V gene are MGHRA and YSYEKL. This CDR3 is built from 17 residues. Germline trimming cut 3 bases from V and 3 bases from J; bases unmatched to any gene: 8. CDR3 in DNA: TGCGCCAGCAGCCAGGATAGACTAGCGGGAACTACAGATACGCAGTATTTT. Protein sequence: CASSQDRLAGTTDTQYF.

V usage is TRBV15 and J usage is TRBJ1-5; 8 bases align to TRBD1. Germline CDR1 and CDR2: LNHNV and YYDKDF (reference sequence). The CDR3 is 13 amino acids. The V and J ends lost 7 bases and 4 bases, in that order; junction bases with no gene match: 3. The CDR3 DNA is TGTGCCACCACGGGACAGGTGAATCAGCCCCAGCATTTT. Translated, it gives CATTGQVNQPQHF.

This sequence joins TRBV4-3 and TRBJ1-1, with TRBD1 matching over 7 bases. The junction had 6 bases not matched to a gene; V was cut back by 0 bases and J by 5 bases. The CDR3 covers 15 residues. Germline V CDR1 and CDR2: LGHNA, YSLEER. The CDR3 reads CASSQDHDRVTEAFF. The CDR3 DNA reads as TGCGCCAGCAGCCAAGACCACGACAGGGTGACTGAAGCTTTCTTT.

This clone has only a few counts. V is TRBV2 and J is TRBJ2-7; TRBD2 might be the D (6 bases). Trimming took 3 bases from V and 0 from J, leaving 9 bases between them. Per germline, CDR1 SNHLY and CDR2 FYNNEI. There are 14 residues in the CDR3. The CDR3 DNA sequence: TGTGCCAGCAGTGAGCGGGGATACTCCTACGAGCAGTACTTC. It codes for CASSERGYSYEQYF.

This clone appeared once. The rearrangement uses TRBV6-5 and TRBJ1-5; the D gene is possibly TRBD1 (6 bases). V was shortened by 5 bases and J by 0 bases, with 11 bases between the two germline ends. CDR1 is MNHEY and CDR2 is SVGAGI in the germline V gene. The CDR3 spans 15 residues. The CDR3 sequence: CASSTYRDSNQPQHF. For the CDR3, the DNA is TGTGCCAGCAGTACCTACAGGGATAGCAATCAGCCCCAGCATTTT.

V is TRBV28 and J is TRBJ2-7, with 8 bases fitting TRBD1. Germline CDR1 reads MDHEN; CDR2 reads SYDVKM. The CDR3 runs 15 residues. V shed 5 bases and J 1 base; nucleotides not matched to a gene: 7. Written as DNA, the CDR3 is TGTGCCAGCAGTCCGGGGACAGGTCTTTCCTACGAGCAGTACTTC. Translated: CASSPGTGLSYEQYF.

V gene TRBV28 combines with J gene TRBJ2-7; no firm D call. Trimming removed 6 bases at V and 6 bases at J, with 12 bases between. Germline lookup yields CDR1 MDHEN and CDR2 SYDVKM. This CDR3 contains 12 residues. The CDR3 reads CASSAPLGEQYF. DNA for the CDR3: TGTGCCAGCAGCGCCCCTTTAGGCGAGCAGTACTTC.

This sequence joins TRBV7-9 and TRBJ1-2; possibly TRBD1 for D (5 bases). The CDR3 is 15 residues long. Trimming took 4 bases from V and 5 from J, leaving 17 bases between them. The germline V gene encodes CDR1 SEHNR and CDR2 FQNEAQ (reference sequence). The CDR3 spells CASSYPTTGTYGYTF. In DNA form, the CDR3 reads TGTGCCAGCAGCTACCCAACGACGGGGACTTATGGCTACACCTTC.

This clone was counted a few times. V and J are TRBV27 and TRBJ2-7, with D uncertain. CDR3 length: 15 amino acids. Germline assignment: CDR1 MNHEY and CDR2 SMNVEV (reference sequence). With 6 bases removed from V and 1 base from J, the gap between germline ends came to 16 bases. The CDR3 here is CASSPEGRLSYEQYF. CDR3 nucleotide sequence: TGTGCCAGCAGCCCAGAAGGCAGGCTGTCCTACGAGCAGTACTTC.

The chain recombines TRBV6-5 with TRBJ1-2, with 9 bases aligning to TRBD1. CDR3 length equals 15 residues. From germline, CDR1 is MNHEY and CDR2 SVGAGI. J was trimmed by 3 bases and V by 4 bases; bases with no gene match: 6. The CDR3 reads CASSSSQGADYGYTF. CDR3 bases: TGTGCCAGCAGTTCTTCACAGGGGGCTGACTATGGCTACACCTTC.

This clone was picked up a small number of times. This rearrangement joins TRBV28 to TRBJ1-2; 9 positions match TRBD1. The CDR3 sequence is 13 residues long. V gave up 7 bases and J gave up 7 bases; unmatched junction bases: 7. CDR1 and CDR2 from the germline V gene are MDHEN and SYDVKM. The CDR3 region is CASMGQGRGGYTF. The DNA for the CDR3 is TGTGCCAGCATGGGACAGGGCCGTGGTGGCTACACCTTC.

The V call is TRBV6-5, the J call TRBJ2-2; no reliable D call. Germline CDR1 is MNHEY and CDR2 is SVGAGI. V shed 2 bases and J shed 2 bases, with 3 bases lying between them. This CDR3 comprises 13 residues. CDR3 residues: CASSYLNTGELFF. For the CDR3, the DNA is TGTGCCAGCAGTTACCTTAACACCGGGGAGCTGTTTTTT.

The rearrangement links TRBV27 to TRBJ2-7, with 8 bases aligning to TRBD2. The CDR3 has 13 residues. Trimming took 10 bases from V and 4 from J; bases not matched to a gene: 9. Germline V gene sequence: CDR1 MNHEY, CDR2 SMNVEV (reference sequence). The CDR3 DNA follows: TGTGCCACCGGCGGGGGGCCCGGATACGAGCAGTACTTC. This sequence encodes CATGGGPGYEQYF.

This clone appeared once. CDR3 nucleotide sequence: TGTGCCAGCAGTTTTCTTCGGGGGGACAGGGCGAACTATGGCTACACCTTC. Amino acid sequence: CASSFLRGDRANYGYTF. The chain uses TRBV27 and TRBJ1-2; 9 bases fit TRBD1. The ends lost 3 bases at V and 2 bases at J; junction bases unmatched: 10. CDR3 size: 17 residues. The germline V gene encodes CDR1 MNHEY and CDR2 SMNVEV (reference sequence).

V is TRBV4-1 and J is TRBJ2-7; tentative D call: TRBD1 (6 bases). V shed 4 bases and J shed 3 bases, with 7 bases lying between them. The CDR3 sequence is 12 residues long. The germline V gene has CDR1 MGHRA and CDR2 YSYEKL. The CDR3 DNA is TGCGCCAGCAGCCCGGACAGCTACGAGCAGTACTTC. This codes for CASSPDSYEQYF.

This rearrangement joins TRBV15 to TRBJ1-5; 8 nucleotides agree with TRBD1. V dropped 0 bases and J dropped 7; count of bases not matched to a gene: 5. The CDR3 length is 15 residues. Germline V lookup: CDR1 LNHNV, CDR2 YYDKDF (reference sequence). CDR3 loop: CATSRDFTGGQPQHF. The CDR3 DNA follows: TGTGCCACCAGCAGAGATTTTACAGGGGGACAGCCCCAGCATTTT.

Worth noting for this clone: The junction differs from germline at one of its ends, possibly a read error. The CDR3 is CASSLGLPVGLLF. CDR3 nucleotide sequence: TGTGCCAGCAGCCTTGGATTACCCGTGGGGTTGCTCTTT. This chain joins TRBV14 and TRBJ1-1; D is undetermined. Looked up from germline, CDR1 is SGHDN and CDR2 is FVKESK. This CDR3 is 13 amino acids long.

The CDR3 DNA reads as TGTGCCAGTAGTACCGAGGACAGGGGGCCATACAATGAGCAGTTCTTC. Translated, it gives CASSTEDRGPYNEQFF. This rearrangement joins TRBV19 to TRBJ2-1; 11 bases match TRBD1. Germline V gives CDR1 LNHDA, CDR2 SQIVND (reference sequence). Trimming at V came to 4 bases and at J to 4 bases, leaving 6 bases not matched to a gene. The CDR3 loop spans 16 amino acids.